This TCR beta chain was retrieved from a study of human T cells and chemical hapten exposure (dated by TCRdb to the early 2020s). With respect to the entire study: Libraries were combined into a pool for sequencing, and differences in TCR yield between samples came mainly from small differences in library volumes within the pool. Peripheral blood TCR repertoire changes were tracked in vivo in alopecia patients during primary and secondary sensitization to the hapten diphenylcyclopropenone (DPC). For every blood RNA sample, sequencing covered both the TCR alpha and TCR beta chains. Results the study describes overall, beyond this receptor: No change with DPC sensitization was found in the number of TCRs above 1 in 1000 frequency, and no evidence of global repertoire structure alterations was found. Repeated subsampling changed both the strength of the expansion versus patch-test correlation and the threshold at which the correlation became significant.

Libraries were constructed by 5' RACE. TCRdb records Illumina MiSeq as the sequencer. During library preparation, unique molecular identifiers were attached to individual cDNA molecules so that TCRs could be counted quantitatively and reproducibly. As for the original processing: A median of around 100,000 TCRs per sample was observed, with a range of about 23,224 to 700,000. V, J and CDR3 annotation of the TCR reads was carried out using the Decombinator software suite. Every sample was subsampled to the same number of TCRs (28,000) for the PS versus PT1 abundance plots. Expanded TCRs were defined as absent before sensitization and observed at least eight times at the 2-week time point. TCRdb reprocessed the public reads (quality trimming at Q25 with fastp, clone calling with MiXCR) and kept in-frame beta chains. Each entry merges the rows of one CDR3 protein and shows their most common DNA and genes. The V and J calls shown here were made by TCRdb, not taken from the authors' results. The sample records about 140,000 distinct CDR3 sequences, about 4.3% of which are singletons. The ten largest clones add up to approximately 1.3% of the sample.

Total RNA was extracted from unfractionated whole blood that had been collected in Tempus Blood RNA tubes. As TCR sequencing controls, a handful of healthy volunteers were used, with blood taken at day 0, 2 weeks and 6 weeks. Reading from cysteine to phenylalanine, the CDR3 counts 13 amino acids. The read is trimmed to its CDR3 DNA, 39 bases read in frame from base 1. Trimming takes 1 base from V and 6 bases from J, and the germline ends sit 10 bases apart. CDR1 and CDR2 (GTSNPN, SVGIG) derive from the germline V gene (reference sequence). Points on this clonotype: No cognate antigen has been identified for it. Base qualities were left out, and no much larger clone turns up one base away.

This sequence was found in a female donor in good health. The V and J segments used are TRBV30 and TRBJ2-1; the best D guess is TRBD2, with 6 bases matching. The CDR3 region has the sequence CAWSDTSFNEQFF. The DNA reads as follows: TGTGCCTGGAGTGACACTAGCTTCAATGAGCAGTTCTTC.